The present T cell receptor (beta chain) was sequenced within a study of blood T cell repertoires in COVID-19. The CDR3 totals 13 residues. Trimming took 6 bases from V and 5 from J, leaving 10 bases between them. Germline lookup yields CDR1 SNHLY and CDR2 FYNNEI. As handled by the study authors: The assay estimated nucleated cells by amplifying reference gene primers. Only in-frame clones appear in the TCRdb table, and some are missing; sequencing was by immunoSEQ multiplex PCR. Clone size and V and J calls were adopted from that table, with D and trimming inferred from the DNA. The table lists some 240,000 clones, 70% to 85% of them singletons, with 9.7% in the top ten. This clone has just one count.

Sequenced: peripheral blood. The genes are TRBV2 and TRBJ1-4; D is uncertain. This TCR came from a man aged 50-59 years with active or convalescent COVID-19. CDR3 loop: CASRNYLNEKLFF. The CDR3 nucleotides read TGTGCCAGCAGGAACTACTTAAATGAAAAACTGTTTTTT.